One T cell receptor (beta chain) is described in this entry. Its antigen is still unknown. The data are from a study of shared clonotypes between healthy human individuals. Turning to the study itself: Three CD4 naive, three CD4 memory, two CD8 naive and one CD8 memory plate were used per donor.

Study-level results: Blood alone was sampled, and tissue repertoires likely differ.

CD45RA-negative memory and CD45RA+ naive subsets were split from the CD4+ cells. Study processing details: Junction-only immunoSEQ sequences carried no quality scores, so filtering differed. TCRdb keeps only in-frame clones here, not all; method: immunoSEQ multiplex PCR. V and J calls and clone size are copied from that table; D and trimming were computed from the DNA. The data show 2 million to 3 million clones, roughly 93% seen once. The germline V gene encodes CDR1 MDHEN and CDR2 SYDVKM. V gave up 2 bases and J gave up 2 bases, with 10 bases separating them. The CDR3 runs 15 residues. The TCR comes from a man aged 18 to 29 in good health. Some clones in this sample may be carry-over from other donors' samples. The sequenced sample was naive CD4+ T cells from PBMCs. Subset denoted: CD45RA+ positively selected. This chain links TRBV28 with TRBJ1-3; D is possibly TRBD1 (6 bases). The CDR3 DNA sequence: TGTGCCAGCAGTTTACGGGGGGCAGCTGGAAACACCATATATTTT. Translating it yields CASSLRGAAGNTIYF.